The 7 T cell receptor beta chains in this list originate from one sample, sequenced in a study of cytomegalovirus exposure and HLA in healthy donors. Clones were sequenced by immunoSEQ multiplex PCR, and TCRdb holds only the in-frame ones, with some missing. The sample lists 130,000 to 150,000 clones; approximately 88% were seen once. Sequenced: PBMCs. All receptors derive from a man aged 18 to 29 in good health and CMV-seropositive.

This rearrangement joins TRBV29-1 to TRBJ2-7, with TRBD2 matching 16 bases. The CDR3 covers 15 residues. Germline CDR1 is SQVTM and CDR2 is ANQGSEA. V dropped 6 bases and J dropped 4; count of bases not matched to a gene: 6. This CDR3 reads CSVSGTSGGAYEQYF. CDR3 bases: TGCAGCGTATCCGGGACTAGCGGGGGGGCATACGAGCAGTACTTC.

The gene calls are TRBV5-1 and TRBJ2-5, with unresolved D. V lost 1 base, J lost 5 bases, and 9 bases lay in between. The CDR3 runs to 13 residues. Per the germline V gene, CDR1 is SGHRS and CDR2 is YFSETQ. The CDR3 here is CASSLYQAETQYF. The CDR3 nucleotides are TGCGCCAGCAGCTTGTACCAAGCCGAGACCCAGTACTTC.

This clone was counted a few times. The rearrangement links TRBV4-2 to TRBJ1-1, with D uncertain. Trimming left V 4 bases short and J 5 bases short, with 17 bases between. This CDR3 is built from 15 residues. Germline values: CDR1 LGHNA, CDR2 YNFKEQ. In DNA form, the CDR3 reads TGTGCCAGCAGCCCAAAGGAAGAGGGAGGGACTGAAGCTTTCTTT. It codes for CASSPKEEGGTEAFF.

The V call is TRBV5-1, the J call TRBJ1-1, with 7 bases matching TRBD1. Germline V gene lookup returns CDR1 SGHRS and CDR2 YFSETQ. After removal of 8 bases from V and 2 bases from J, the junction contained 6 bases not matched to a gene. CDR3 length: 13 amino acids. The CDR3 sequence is CASRQGQNTEAFF. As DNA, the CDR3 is TGCGCCAGTCGACAGGGCCAAAACACTGAAGCTTTCTTT.

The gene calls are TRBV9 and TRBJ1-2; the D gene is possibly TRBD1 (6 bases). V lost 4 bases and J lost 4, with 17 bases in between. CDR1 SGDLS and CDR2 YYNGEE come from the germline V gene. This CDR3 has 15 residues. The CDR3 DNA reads TGTGCCAGCAGCCCCCGGACAGAGACCATCTATGGCTACACCTTC. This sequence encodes CASSPRTETIYGYTF.

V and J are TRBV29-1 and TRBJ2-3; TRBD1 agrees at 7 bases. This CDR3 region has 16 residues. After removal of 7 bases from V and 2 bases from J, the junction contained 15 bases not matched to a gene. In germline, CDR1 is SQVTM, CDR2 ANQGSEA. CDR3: CSATMTGKGATDTQYF. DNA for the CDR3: TGCAGCGCCACTATGACAGGGAAGGGGGCCACAGATACGCAGTATTTT.

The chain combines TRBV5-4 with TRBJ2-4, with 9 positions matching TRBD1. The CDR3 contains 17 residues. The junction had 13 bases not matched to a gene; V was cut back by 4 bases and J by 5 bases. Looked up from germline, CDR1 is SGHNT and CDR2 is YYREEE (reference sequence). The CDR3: CASSQPPGQGFENIQYF. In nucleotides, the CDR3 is TGTGCCAGCAGCCAACCTCCGGGACAGGGTTTTGAAAACATTCAGTACTTC.